These 13 T cell receptor beta chains share one sample of origin, sequenced in a study of shared clonotypes between healthy human individuals. Measured with immunoSEQ multiplex PCR; TCRdb has only the in-frame clones, and not every one. The table records under 2,500,000 clones, roughly 95% of them present only once. The specimen was naive CD4+ T cells sorted from blood. Subset reported: CD45RA+ positively selected. Receptors originate from a man younger than 30 in good health.

The chain is built from TRBV5-1 and TRBJ2-7, with D unclear. V was pared by 0 bases and J by 2 bases, with 9 bases between. There are 14 residues in the CDR3. CDR1 and CDR2 from the germline V gene are SGHRS and YFSETQ. CDR3 protein: CASSLGQPPYEQYF. DNA of the CDR3: TGCGCCAGCAGCTTGGGCCAGCCACCCTACGAGCAGTACTTC.

The rearrangement links TRBV5-1 to TRBJ1-1; D is unresolved. V lost 2 bases and J lost 1, with 12 bases in between. This CDR3 contains 15 residues. Germline V lookup: CDR1 SGHRS, CDR2 YFSETQ. The CDR3 reads CASSFLGPSNTEAFF. The CDR3, as DNA: TGCGCCAGCAGCTTTCTTGGGCCTTCGAACACTGAAGCTTTCTTT. Using reference TRBV5-1 and TRBJ1-1 for the parts outside the CDR3, the full variable domain is KAGVTQTPRYLIKTRGQQVTLSCSPISGHRSVSWYQQTPGQGLQFLFEYFSETQRNKGNFPGRFSGRQFSNSRSEMNVSTLELGDSALYLCASSFLGPSNTEAFFGQGTRLTVV.

This rearrangement joins TRBV10-2 to TRBJ1-1; 11 bases are shared with TRBD1. The CDR3 has 17 amino acids. Trimming took 6 bases from V and 5 from J; bases not matched to a gene: 14. Germline V gene lookup returns CDR1 WSHSY and CDR2 SAAADI. CDR3 nucleotides: TGCGCCAGCAGATCCGGACAGGGGGCTGTCGTTAGTACTGAAGCTTTCTTT. It encodes CASRSGQGAVVSTEAFF.

This sequence joins TRBV5-1 and TRBJ1-2; 11 bases agree with TRBD1. The CDR3 spans 16 residues. CDR1 is SGHRS and CDR2 is YFSETQ in the germline V gene. With 4 bases clipped from V and 5 bases from J, the junction kept 10 bases outside the gene matches. The CDR3 nucleotides are TGCGCCAGCAGCACCGGACAGGGGGCATCGAATTATGGCTACACCTTC. Its translation is CASSTGQGASNYGYTF.

The gene calls are TRBV7-2 and TRBJ2-7; possible D gene TRBD2, 5 bases. Trimming cost V 5 bases and J 3 bases, with 14 bases left between them. The CDR3 spans 14 residues. Germline CDR1 is SGHTA and CDR2 is FQGNSA. The CDR3 DNA reads as TGTGCCAGCAGCCCGCGCCCCGGGGTCTACGAGCAGTACTTC. Translated: CASSPRPGVYEQYF.

The rearrangement links TRBV6-1 to TRBJ1-2; D may be TRBD1 (5 bases). The germline V gene has CDR1 MNHNS and CDR2 SASEGT. The V and J ends lost 3 bases and 5 bases respectively, with 10 bases between them. There are 13 residues in the CDR3. The CDR3 sequence is CASSDQGLYGYTF. The CDR3 coding sequence is TGTGCCAGCAGTGACCAGGGATTATATGGCTACACCTTC.

This clone was seen a single time. The chain joins TRBV27 to TRBJ2-7; 10 bases fit TRBD2. CDR1 is MNHEY and CDR2 is SMNVEV in the germline V gene (reference sequence). This CDR3 has 13 residues. V lost 4 bases to trimming and J lost 6 bases; unmatched junction nucleotides: 3. In nucleotides, the CDR3 is TGTGCCAGCAGTTACGTAGCGGGAGGCGAGCAGTACTTC. Its translation: CASSYVAGGEQYF.

This clone was observed once. This chain joins TRBV4-1 and TRBJ2-3, with TRBD1 matching 9 bases. After removal of 1 base from V and 3 bases from J, the junction contained 5 bases not matched to a gene. Germline V CDR1 and CDR2: MGHRA, YSYEKL. The CDR3 sequence is 16 residues long. CDR3 DNA sequence: TGCGCCAGCAGCCAAGCGTGGACAGGGGAGACAGATACGCAGTATTTT. Amino acids: CASSQAWTGETDTQYF.

The chain combines TRBV7-3 with TRBJ1-1; D call uncertain. Germline CDR1 is SGHTA and CDR2 is FQGTGA. Trimming shortened V by 6 bases and J by 2 bases, and 10 bases separated the two germline ends. This CDR3 has 13 amino acids. The CDR3 coding sequence is TGTGCCAGCAGTCCCTCAGTCAACACTGAAGCTTTCTTT. Residues: CASSPSVNTEAFF.

The chain employs TRBV2 and TRBJ1-2; 7 bases are a match to TRBD1. This CDR3 has 15 residues. Germline V gene sequence: CDR1 SNHLY, CDR2 FYNNEI. The V gene end was trimmed by 3 bases and the J gene end by 3 bases; junction bases not matched to a gene: 7. CDR3 nucleotide sequence: TGTGCCAGCAGTGACCCACAGGGGCAGGACTATGGCTACACCTTC. Amino acid sequence: CASSDPQGQDYGYTF.

Written as DNA, the CDR3 is TGTGCCAGCAGCTTAGAGCCTAGCGGGCGTCCCTCCTACAATGAGCAGTTCTTC. It translates to CASSLEPSGRPSYNEQFF. This sequence joins TRBV7-2 and TRBJ2-1; 8 positions agree with TRBD2. The J segment lost 0 bases and the V segment lost 1 base, leaving 8 bases of the junction unmatched. Looked up from germline, CDR1 is SGHTA and CDR2 is FQGNSA. This CDR3 is 18 amino acids long.

The chain has TRBV5-8 and TRBJ2-1; 9 nucleotides align to TRBD1. The V gene's germline CDR1 is SGHTS and CDR2 YDEGEE. The CDR3 is 19 residues long. J gave up 5 bases and V 0 bases, and 15 bases lay outside the gene matches. The CDR3 spells CASSLAGNRGRGTDNEQFF. CDR3 DNA: TGTGCCAGCAGCTTGGCCGGGAACAGGGGGCGCGGAACGGACAATGAGCAGTTCTTC.

The rearrangement uses TRBV28 and TRBJ1-4; a weak D match, TRBD1 (5 bases). The CDR3 spans 14 residues. The germline CDR1 and CDR2 sequences are MDHEN and SYDVKM. V was cut by 6 bases and J by 8 bases, with 16 bases left in between. CDR3 bases: TGTGCCAGCAGCCTAGCGCCAGGGAGGGAAAAACTGTTTTTT. Translation: CASSLAPGREKLFF.